This T cell receptor beta chain was documented in a study of shared clonotypes between healthy human individuals. On the study more broadly: Each donor's CD8 memory used one plate, CD8 naive two, each CD4 subset three. Findings and limits, study-wide: Estimated clonotype richness was generally higher in naive than memory subsets. Represented genetic and exposure-history diversity was restricted by having few donors.

Libraries were prepared by immunoSEQ multiplex PCR; TCRdb keeps only in-frame clonotypes and omits some of them. This table holds approximately 2,000,000 clones, less than 95% found once. V lost 5 bases and J lost 6; bases outside the gene matches: 2. CDR1 and CDR2 from the germline V gene are MDHEN and SYDVKM. This CDR3 contains 12 residues. The table lists this clone with a count of one. What it binds is unknown. This sequence was found in a man aged 18 to 35 in good health. Some clones in this sample may be carry-over from other donors' samples. This chain connects TRBV28 to TRBJ1-2, with 8 bases lining up with TRBD1. Material for sequencing was naive CD4+ T cells from PBMCs. Subset meaning: CD45RA+ positively selected. The CDR3 nucleotides read TGTGCCAGCAGTCAACAGGGGGATGGCTACACCTTC. The encoded protein is CASSQQGDGYTF.